Listed below are T cell receptor beta chains from one sample, sequenced in a study of T cells in Graves' hyperthyroidism and ophthalmopathy. TCRdb itself ran the multiplex PCR reads through MiXCR, one entry per CDR3 protein. This table holds 600,000 to 850,000 distinct CDR3 sequences, around 20% found once. The specimen was blood. These receptors all come from a woman aged 45-65 years with Graves' hyperthyroidism that later progressed to Graves' ophthalmopathy. Both conserved end residues are part of each CDR3. The order of the fields is clone size, D gene, V gene, J gene, CDR3 DNA, CDR3 protein. The D gene is left open where the match is weak. Rows may omit the clone size; those that give it use once, few, many or a size class.

>-|-|TRBV29-1|TRBJ2-5
TGCAGCGTTGAAGTAATTGGAACGGGCGAGACCCAGTACTTC
CSVEVIGTGETQYF
>once|TRBD1|TRBV29-1|TRBJ1-2
TGCAGCGTCACCCTAACAGGGGTCTATGGCTACACCTTC
CSVTLTGVYGYTF
>few|-|TRBV27|TRBJ2-1
TGTGCCAGCAGTTTATCGAGGGACTTTCGCAATGAGCAGTTCTTC
CASSLSRDFRNEQFF
>many|TRBD2|TRBV20-1|TRBJ2-5
TGCAGTCCCCTTTCGGCTAGCGGGGCAGAGACCCAGTACTTC
CSPLSASGAETQYF
>many|-|TRBV2|TRBJ2-5
TGTGCCAGCAGTGAAGGGGCCGCTCGGGCGACCCAGTACTTC
CASSEGAARATQYF
>many|-|TRBV6-5|TRBJ2-1
TGTGCCAGCAGTTACTCAGGTGATTCCTACAATGAGCAGTTCTTC
CASSYSGDSYNEQFF
>few|-|TRBV20-1|TRBJ2-6
TGCAGTGCTAGAGATCCAGGGGTCTGGGCCAACGTCCTGACTTTC
CSARDPGVWANVLTF
>many|TRBD1|TRBV2|TRBJ1-4
TGTGCCAGCACCGAGGACAGGGGCGGTGAAAAACTGTTTTTT
CASTEDRGGEKLFF
>few|-|TRBV20-1|TRBJ1-3
TGCAGTGCTAGAGTGGGGAATACTGGAAACACCATATATTTT
CSARVGNTGNTIYF
>many|TRBD1|TRBV3-1|TRBJ2-1
TGTGCCAGCAGCCAAGATCGGGACAGGGGAGCGAATGAGCAGTTCTTC
CASSQDRDRGANEQFF
>many|-|TRBV7-3|TRBJ1-1
TGTGCCAGCAGCCGAACGGGGAACACTCGGGCTTTCTTT
CASSRTGNTRAFF
>many|-|TRBV12-3/TRBV12-4|TRBJ2-2
TGTGCCAGCAGTCCGCAGGGGAACACCGGGGAGCTGTTTTTT
CASSPQGNTGELFF
>-|-|TRBV12-3/TRBV12-4|TRBJ2-3
TGTGCCAGCAGCCGCCATCAGGAGTTCTCTAGCACAGATACGCAGTATTTT
CASSRHQEFSSTDTQYF
>-|-|TRBV29-1|TRBJ1-4
TGCAGCGTTGAAGAAGGGAGGGACATGGACGATGAAAAACTGTTTTTT
CSVEEGRDMDDEKLFF
>many|-|TRBV11-2|TRBJ1-1
TGTGCCAGCAGACTGGGGCACCGGAACACTGAAGCTTTCTTT
CASRLGHRNTEAFF
>many|-|TRBV6-1|TRBJ2-5
TGTGCCAGCAGTTCTGAAGAAGAGACCCAGTACTTC
CASSSEEETQYF
>few|TRBD1|TRBV7-6|TRBJ1-5
TGTGCCAGCAGCGATCGCCCCGGGACAGGGAATCAGCCCCAGCATTTT
CASSDRPGTGNQPQHF
>many|TRBD2|TRBV3-1|TRBJ2-1
TGTGCCAGCAGCTACGGGGGGGGCGGTGAGCAGTTCTTC
CASSYGGGGEQFF
>many|-|TRBV20-1|TRBJ1-2
TGCAGTGCTAGCGGTGGGCTGGGTGGCTACACCTTC
CSASGGLGGYTF
>few|-|TRBV6-1|TRBJ1-5
TGTGCCAGCAGTCGGGGGCGGACGAGCAATCAGCCCCAGCATTTT
CASSRGRTSNQPQHF
>-|-|TRBV24-1|TRBJ2-1
TGTGCCACCAGTGACCCGGATCGCAATGAGCAGTTCTTC
CATSDPDRNEQFF
>-|TRBD2|TRBV6-1|TRBJ2-5
TGTGCCAGCAGTGATCGGTCTAGCGGGGTAAAAGAGACCCAGTACTTC
CASSDRSSGVKETQYF
>-|-|TRBV14|TRBJ2-3
TGTGCCAGCAGCCAAAAGCGGAGCACAGATACGCAGTATTTT
CASSQKRSTDTQYF
>many|-|TRBV3-1|TRBJ2-3
TGTGCCAGCAGCCAAGATACGAAGAGGGTGGATACGCAGTATTTT
CASSQDTKRVDTQYF
>few|-|TRBV5-6|TRBJ2-7
TGTGCCAGCAGCCGGGGACTGAACTACGAGCAGTACTTC
CASSRGLNYEQYF
>many|-|TRBV5-1|TRBJ2-7
TGCGCCAGCAGCTTGACGACGGGCTACGAGCAGTACTTC
CASSLTTGYEQYF
>-|TRBD1|TRBV19|TRBJ2-1
TGTGCCAGTAGTTCCCGGGACAGATATTGCAATGAGCAGTTCTTC
CASSSRDRYCNEQFF
>few|-|TRBV6-1|TRBJ1-6
TGTGCCAGCAGGTCACGTGGTTCACCCCTCCACTTT
CASRSRGSPLHF
>many|-|TRBV30|TRBJ2-1
TGTGCCTGGAAAGGGTCGCGCTATAGCTCCTACAATGAGCAGTTCTTC
CAWKGSRYSSYNEQFF
>few|-|TRBV29-1|TRBJ1-2
TGCAGCGTCTACCTGCTTCGACAGGATGGCTACACCTTC
CSVYLLRQDGYTF
>-|TRBD1|TRBV7-9|TRBJ1-2
TGTGCCAGCATCCAGGGACAGAACAACTATGGCTACACCTTC
CASIQGQNNYGYTF
>-|TRBD2|TRBV2|TRBJ2-3
TGTGCCAGCAGTGGGGGGCTAGCGGGGGCTAGCACAGATACGCAGTATTTT
CASSGGLAGASTDTQYF
>many|TRBD1|TRBV5-1|TRBJ2-1
TGCGCCAGCAGCTACCGGGACAGGGGGATCAATGAGCAGTTCTTC
CASSYRDRGINEQFF
>few|-|TRBV2|TRBJ1-1
TGTGCCAGCTCGAAGGGCATCACTGAAGCTTTCTTT
CASSKGITEAFF
>few|TRBD1|TRBV7-6|TRBJ1-1
TGTGCCAGCAGCTTTCGACAGGGAGGGGATTTCGCTGAAGCTTTCTTT
CASSFRQGGDFAEAFF
>many|-|TRBV20-1|TRBJ2-1
TGCAGTGGGCCCCGTGATGGTGAGCAGTTCTTC
CSGPRDGEQFF
>few|-|TRBV19|TRBJ2-3
TGTGCCAGTACTGGTCTCCCGGATACGCAGTATTTT
CASTGLPDTQYF
>few|-|TRBV18|TRBJ2-2
TGTGCCAGCTCAGAGGGTCCGGGCACCGGGGAGCTGTTTTTT
CASSEGPGTGELFF
>few|TRBD2|TRBV6-6|TRBJ2-3
TGTGCCAGCAGTTACGAGACTAGCGGGGGGCTAAACACAGATACGCAGTATTTT
CASSYETSGGLNTDTQYF
>few|-|TRBV11-2|TRBJ1-3
TGTGCCAGCAACGACGGAAACTCTGGAAACACCATATATTTT
CASNDGNSGNTIYF
>few|TRBD2|TRBV12-3/TRBV12-4|TRBJ2-5
TGTGCCAGCAGTTTTGGGGCTAGCGGGAGACAAGAGACCCAGTACTTC
CASSFGASGRQETQYF
>many|-|TRBV20-1|TRBJ2-1
TGCAGTGCTCTCCGGGGTGGAGCGGAGGTGGATGAGCAGTTCTTC
CSALRGGAEVDEQFF
>-|-|TRBV6-5|TRBJ1-1
TGTGCCAGCAGTTACTCGACGGGGTTTGCTGAAGCTTTCTTT
CASSYSTGFAEAFF
>many|-|TRBV20-1|TRBJ2-5
TGCAGTGCCACCTCCGCAGGACGGCCGTACCAAGAGACCCAGTACTTC
CSATSAGRPYQETQYF
>few|-|TRBV29-1|TRBJ2-1
TGCAGCGTCGACCGGAGCTCCTACAATGAGCAGTTCTTC
CSVDRSSYNEQFF
>many|-|TRBV6-6|TRBJ2-3
TGTGCCAGCAGTTACTCCATTAGCACAGATACGCAGTATTTT
CASSYSISTDTQYF
>few|-|TRBV19|TRBJ2-5
TGTGCCAGTAGTCCGGGGGACAGCGCCCAAGAGACCCAGTACTTC
CASSPGDSAQETQYF
>-|-|TRBV5-1|TRBJ2-3
TGCGCCAGCAGCCTACCCTCCGGAGATACGCAGTATTTT
CASSLPSGDTQYF
>few|-|TRBV19|TRBJ1-5
TGTGCCAGTAGTATAGGGCAGCCCGGAGGACGGAATAGCAATCAGCCCCAGCATTTT
CASSIGQPGGRNSNQPQHF
>few|TRBD1|TRBV19|TRBJ1-5
TGTGCCAGTAGTAGAACCGGGACAGGGGAGGGCCAGCCCCAGCATTTT
CASSRTGTGEGQPQHF